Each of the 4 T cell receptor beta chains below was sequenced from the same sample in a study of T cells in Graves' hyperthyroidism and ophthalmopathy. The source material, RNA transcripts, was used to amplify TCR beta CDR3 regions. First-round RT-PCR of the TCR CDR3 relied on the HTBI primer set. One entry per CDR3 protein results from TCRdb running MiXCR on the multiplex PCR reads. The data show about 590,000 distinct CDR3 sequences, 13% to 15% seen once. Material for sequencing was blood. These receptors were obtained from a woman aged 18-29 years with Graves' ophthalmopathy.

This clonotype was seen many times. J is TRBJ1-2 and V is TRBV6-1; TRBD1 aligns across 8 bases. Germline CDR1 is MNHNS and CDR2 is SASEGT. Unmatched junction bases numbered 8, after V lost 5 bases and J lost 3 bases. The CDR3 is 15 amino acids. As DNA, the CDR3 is TGTGCCAGCAGTTATTCAGACAGGGGAGACTATGGCTACACCTTC. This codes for CASSYSDRGDYGYTF.

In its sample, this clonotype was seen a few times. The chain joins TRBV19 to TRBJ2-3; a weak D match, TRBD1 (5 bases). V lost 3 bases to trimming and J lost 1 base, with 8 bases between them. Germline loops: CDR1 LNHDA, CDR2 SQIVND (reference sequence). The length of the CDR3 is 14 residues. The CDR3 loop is CASSMGRRTDTQYF. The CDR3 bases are TGTGCCAGTAGTATGGGGCGGCGCACAGATACGCAGTATTTT. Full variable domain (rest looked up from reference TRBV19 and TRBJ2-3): DGGITQSPKYLFRKEGQNVTLSCEQNLNHDAMYWYRQDPGQGLRLIYYSQIVNDFQKGDIAEGYSVSREKKESFPLTVTSAQKNPTAFYLCASSMGRRTDTQYFGPGTRLTVL.

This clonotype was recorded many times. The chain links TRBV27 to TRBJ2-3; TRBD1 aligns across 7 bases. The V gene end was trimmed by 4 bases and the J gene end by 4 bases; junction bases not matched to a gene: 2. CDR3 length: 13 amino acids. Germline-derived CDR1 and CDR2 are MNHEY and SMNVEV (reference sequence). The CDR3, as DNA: TGTGCCAGCAGTTCGACAGGGTCAGATACGCAGTATTTT. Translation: CASSSTGSDTQYF.

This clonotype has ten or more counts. CDR3 DNA sequence: TGTGCCAGCAGCCCCCGGGACAGACTTGCAACTAATGAAAAACTGTTTTTT. Its translation is CASSPRDRLATNEKLFF. This chain links TRBV7-2 with TRBJ1-4, with 7 positions matching TRBD1. From germline, CDR1 is SGHTA and CDR2 FQGNSA. Unmatched junction bases numbered 9, after V lost 5 bases and J lost 0 bases. This CDR3 is built from 17 residues.